These 32 T cell receptor beta chains were all obtained from the same sample, sequenced in a study of blood T cells in healthy people across ages. A sample-barcoded 5' primer and a J-beta primer mix were used in a second PCR of about 6 to 12 cycles. TCRdb reprocessed the 5' RACE reads via MiXCR and lists one record per CDR3 protein. The sample has some 900,000 distinct CDR3 sequences, 45% to 50% seen once. Sequencing was performed on blood. All receptors come from a man under 40 in good health.

This chain's CDR3 is CASSSLRTGDQPQHF. Written as DNA, the CDR3 is TGTGCCAGCAGTTCCCTACGGACAGGGGATCAGCCCCAGCATTTT. The V call is TRBV28, the J call TRBJ1-5; 9 bases line up with TRBD1. Trimming cost V 4 bases and J 5 bases; bases outside gene matches: 6. CDR1 is MDHEN and CDR2 is SYDVKM in the germline V gene. The CDR3 covers 15 residues. The full variable domain, its missing parts supplied by reference TRBV28 and TRBJ1-5, is DVKVTQSSRYLVKRTGEKVFLECVQDMDHENMFWYRQDPGLGLRLIYFSYDVKMKEKGDIPEGYSVSREKKERFSLILESASTNQTSMYLCASSSLRTGDQPQHFGDGTRLSIL.

Many counts were recorded for this clonotype. The rearrangement joins TRBV6-2 or TRBV6-3 to TRBJ1-2; the D is unclear. This CDR3 is 13 amino acids long. Germline V CDR1 and CDR2: MNHEY, SVGEGT. Between the trimmed V and J ends, which lost 0 bases and 4 bases, there was a span of 6 bases. Here the CDR3 DNA reads TGTGCCAGCAGTTACTCGGCAGGCTATGGCTACACCTTC. Translation gives CASSYSAGYGYTF.

V is TRBV12-3 or TRBV12-4 and J is TRBJ2-5, with 7 bases lining up with TRBD1. This CDR3 has 13 residues. After removal of 5 bases from V and 13 bases from J, the junction contained 13 bases not matched to a gene. The CDR3 loop reads CASSLETGDERYF. In nucleotides, the CDR3 is TGTGCCAGCAGTCTCGAAACAGGGGATGAGCGGTACTTC.

This clonotype was picked up a small number of times. This chain links TRBV20-1 with TRBJ2-7; TRBD1 might be the D (5 bases). The V end lost 2 bases, the J end lost 2 bases, and 10 bases lay between the germline ends. CDR3 length equals 13 residues. Germline V gene sequence: CDR1 DFQATT, CDR2 SNEGSKA (reference sequence). This CDR3 is CSARKDMTYEQYF. In DNA, the CDR3 is TGCAGTGCTAGAAAGGACATGACCTACGAGCAGTACTTC.

The J gene is TRBJ1-1, the V gene TRBV4-2, with a weak D call TRBD1 (6 bases). This CDR3 has 15 residues. In germline, CDR1 is LGHNA, CDR2 YNFKEQ. The V and J ends lost 5 bases and 0 bases respectively, with 13 bases between them. The CDR3, as DNA: TGTGCCAGCAGCGCCCAACAGGGTATGAACACTGAAGCTTTCTTT. Protein product: CASSAQQGMNTEAFF.

V usage is TRBV6-1 and J usage is TRBJ2-7; 9 bases are shared with TRBD1. The CDR3 covers 13 residues. Germline CDR1 MNHNS, CDR2 SASEGT. Germline trimming cut 10 bases from V and 0 bases from J; bases unmatched to any gene: 4. CDR3 coding DNA: TGTGCCATACGGGACAGGGTCTCCTACGAGCAGTACTTC. Translation: CAIRDRVSYEQYF.

The count of this clonotype is one. The rearrangement joins TRBV11-3 to TRBJ1-5; possibly TRBD1 for D (5 bases). CDR1 and CDR2 from the germline V gene are SGHNT and YENEEA. This CDR3 spans 14 amino acids. V lost 3 bases to trimming and J lost 4 bases, with 10 bases between them. CDR3 region: CASSFFPGNQPQHF. The CDR3 DNA reads as TGTGCCAGCAGCTTTTTCCCAGGGAATCAGCCCCAGCATTTT.

The V call is TRBV7-2, the J call TRBJ2-5; 9 nucleotides agree with TRBD2. The CDR3 length is 15 residues. Germline V gene sequence: CDR1 SGHTA, CDR2 FQGNSA. After removal of 4 bases from V and 7 bases from J, the junction contained 10 bases not matched to a gene. The CDR3 DNA reads as TGTGCCAGCAGCTACGGCGAGGGACTAGCCGCGACCCAGTACTTC. Protein: CASSYGEGLAATQYF.

This clonotype was found a few times. The rearrangement joins TRBV20-1 to TRBJ1-5; D remains ambiguous. Germline V gene sequence: CDR1 DFQATT, CDR2 SNEGSKA (reference sequence). The CDR3 sequence is 15 residues long. Between the trimmed V and J ends, which lost 5 bases and 0 bases, there was a span of 14 bases. The CDR3, as DNA: TGCAGTGCTGTTGAGGGCCGCTTTAGCAATCAGCCCCAGCATTTT. Its translation: CSAVEGRFSNQPQHF.

The V and J genes are TRBV6-5 and TRBJ2-5, with D possibly TRBD1 on 5 matching bases. The end of the DNA aligns better with TRBJ2-7, so the J call may be wrong. CDR3 length equals 14 residues. Germline assignment: CDR1 MNHEY and CDR2 SVGAGI. This CDR3 reads CASSYSGRASEQYF. The CDR3 DNA is TGTGCCAGCAGTTACTCGGGCAGGGCCTCCGAGCAGTACTTC.

The chain combines TRBV6-2 or TRBV6-3 with TRBJ1-2; D remains ambiguous. The CDR3 spans 16 residues. Trimming took off 7 bases at V and 5 bases at J, with 23 bases between the two ends. Germline-derived CDR1 and CDR2 are MNHEY and SVGEGT. This CDR3 is CASNYPEEGAFYGYTF. The CDR3 nucleotides read TGTGCCAGCAACTATCCGGAGGAAGGAGCGTTTTATGGCTACACCTTC.

The V call is TRBV9, the J call TRBJ2-5; the D call may be TRBD1 or TRBD2 (7 bases each). Matching the DNA end better, TRBJ2-7 makes the J call doubtful. Germline CDR1 and CDR2: SGDLS and YYNGEE. CDR3 size: 16 residues. CDR3 DNA: TGTGCCAGCAGCACAAGCGGGACAGCCGCCACCTACGAGCAGTACTTC. It is translated as CASSTSGTAATYEQYF.

This clonotype was recorded once. CDR3 bases: TGCAGTGCTAGGGTATCCCTCTCCGGGACTAGCGGGGGGGCTAGGGAGACCCAGTACTTC. Translation: CSARVSLSGTSGGARETQYF. The rearrangement links TRBV20-1 to TRBJ2-5; 16 bases fit TRBD2. The germline CDR1 and CDR2 sequences are DFQATT and SNEGSKA (reference sequence). Trimming removed 3 bases from V and 5 bases from J; junction bases left unmatched: 18. The CDR3 consists of 20 residues.

A note on this clonotype: An end of the junction differs from the germline gene, which may be a read error. V gene TRBV5-1 combines with J gene TRBJ2-3; 10 bases are a match to TRBD2. The CDR3 is 17 residues long. Germline assignment: CDR1 SGHRS and CDR2 YFSETQ. This CDR3 is CVSSLRSSGGLTDTQYF. Here the CDR3 DNA reads TGCGTCAGCAGCTTGCGCTCTAGCGGGGGCCTCACAGATACGCAGTATTTT.

A word on this clonotype: Given a much more abundant clone one base away, this may be a read error. The rearrangement uses TRBV7-3 and TRBJ1-2; 8 bases are shared with TRBD1. The germline gives CDR1 SGHTA, CDR2 FQGTGA. V gave up 8 bases and J gave up 6 bases; unmatched junction bases: 11. CDR3 length equals 14 residues. DNA of the CDR3: TGTGCCAGCGGCCCGACACAGGGGGACGATGGCTACACCTTC. It yields the protein CASGPTQGDDGYTF.

The chain has TRBV5-6 and TRBJ2-1; D not resolved. The germline V gene encodes CDR1 SGHDT and CDR2 YYEEEE. Trimming removed 0 bases from V and 6 bases from J, with 10 bases in between. This CDR3 spans 14 amino acids. CDR3 loop: CASSLVPTPNEQFF. The CDR3, as DNA: TGTGCCAGCAGCTTGGTGCCGACTCCCAATGAGCAGTTCTTC.

The genes are TRBV6-2 or TRBV6-3 and TRBJ1-4, with D uncertain. V was trimmed by 5 bases and J by 6 bases, leaving 13 bases between them. The CDR3 spans 14 residues. Germline CDR1 reads MNHEY; CDR2 reads SVGEGT. The chain's CDR3 is CASSDPPVDEKLFF. The CDR3 DNA is TGTGCCAGCAGTGACCCTCCAGTGGATGAAAAACTGTTTTTT.

With respect to this clonotype: A junction end diverges from the germline sequence, so it may reflect a read error. J is TRBJ2-1 and V is TRBV20-1; the D gene is possibly TRBD1 (6 bases). The DNA end favors TRBJ2-7, so the J call may be wrong. There are 15 residues in the CDR3. Per germline, CDR1 DFQATT and CDR2 SNEGSKA (reference sequence). CDR3 loop: CSARQGHLTIYGQYF. DNA of the CDR3: TGCAGTGCTAGACAGGGACACCTGACAATCTACGGGCAGTACTTC.

The chain couples TRBV12-3 or TRBV12-4 to TRBJ2-1; no firm D call. This CDR3 spans 13 amino acids. V gave up 5 bases and J gave up 10 bases, with 15 bases separating them. The CDR3 nucleotides are TGTGCCAGCAGTGCCTTTATGGTGGACGAGCAGTTCTTC. Amino acids: CASSAFMVDEQFF.

The chain couples TRBV5-1 to TRBJ2-3, with 10 bases fitting TRBD2. Unmatched junction bases numbered 6, after V lost 0 bases and J lost 2 bases. The germline V gene encodes CDR1 SGHRS and CDR2 YFSETQ. CDR3 length: 17 residues. The CDR3: CASSLVSSGGFTDTQYF. The DNA of the CDR3 is TGCGCCAGCAGCTTGGTATCTAGCGGGGGATTCACAGATACGCAGTATTTT.

This clonotype has only a few counts. The V and J genes are TRBV20-1 and TRBJ2-7; D remains ambiguous. Trimming removed 0 bases from V and 6 bases from J, with 6 bases in between. The CDR3 runs 11 residues. Germline loops: CDR1 DFQATT, CDR2 SNEGSKA (reference sequence). The CDR3 DNA sequence: TGCAGTGCTAGAGATGTCGGCGAGCAGTACTTC. This codes for CSARDVGEQYF.

This clonotype appeared a few times. The V gene is TRBV20-1, the J gene TRBJ2-7; the D gene is possibly TRBD2 (5 bases). The CDR3 has 17 amino acids. With 1 base removed from V and 5 bases from J, the gap between germline ends came to 24 bases. The germline V gene has CDR1 DFQATT and CDR2 SNEGSKA (reference sequence). The CDR3 region is CSARGLYGEQRLNEQYF. CDR3 nucleotides: TGCAGTGCTAGAGGTCTTTACGGGGAGCAGCGACTCAACGAGCAGTACTTC.

V is TRBV4-2 and J is TRBJ1-2; D is unclear. Germline V gene data show CDR1 as LGHNA and CDR2 as YNFKEQ. The CDR3 length is 15 residues. Trimming took off 1 base at V and 7 bases at J, with 16 bases between the two ends. The CDR3 DNA reads TGTGCCAGCAGCCAAGGCGGCCCTCTTGCAGGTGGCTACACCTTC. Residues: CASSQGGPLAGGYTF.

This clonotype was found a few times. The V gene is TRBV27, the J gene TRBJ2-6; D call uncertain. CDR3 length: 16 amino acids. CDR1 is MNHEY and CDR2 is SMNVEV in the germline V gene (reference sequence). The ends were cut back, 2 bases at V and 4 bases at J, with 12 bases in the middle. CDR3: CASSLMDPRGANVLTF. CDR3 nucleotide sequence: TGTGCCAGCAGTTTAATGGATCCTCGGGGGGCCAACGTCCTGACTTTC.

The rearrangement links TRBV4-1 to TRBJ2-5, with 8 bases aligning to TRBD1. V shed 1 base, J shed 5 bases, and the junction held 9 bases outside the gene matches. The germline V gene encodes CDR1 MGHRA and CDR2 YSYEKL. The CDR3 loop spans 16 amino acids. CDR3 protein: CASSQGPQGALETQYF. Here the CDR3 DNA reads TGCGCCAGCAGCCAAGGCCCCCAGGGGGCGCTTGAGACCCAGTACTTC.

In DNA form, the CDR3 reads TGCAGCGTTGCGTTCTCTTTCACGACAGGGCGCACTGAAGCTTTCTTT. Translation gives CSVAFSFTTGRTEAFF. The V and J genes are TRBV29-1 and TRBJ1-1, with 7 positions matching TRBD1. The ends lost 4 bases at V and 4 bases at J; junction bases unmatched: 15. This CDR3 spans 16 amino acids. CDR1 is SQVTM, CDR2 ANQGSEA, per germline.

The J gene is TRBJ2-7, the V gene TRBV7-2, with D perhaps assigned TRBD1 or TRBD2 (6 bases each). V shed 5 bases and J shed 10 bases, with 24 bases lying between them. This CDR3 region has 15 residues. CDR1 SGHTA and CDR2 FQGNSA come from the germline V gene. The chain's CDR3 is CASSREGGGSWGQYF. The CDR3 DNA sequence: TGTGCCAGCAGCCGAGAAGGAGGGGGGTCTTGGGGCCAGTACTTC.

This clonotype has just a few counts. This chain joins TRBV29-1 and TRBJ2-1, with 9 bases fitting TRBD2. The CDR3 extends over 14 amino acids. The ends lost 7 bases at V and 8 bases at J; junction bases unmatched: 12. Per the germline V gene, CDR1 is SQVTM and CDR2 is ANQGSEA. CDR3 DNA: TGCAGCGCCCTTACTGGGCGGGGGGGCGATGAGCAGTTCTTC. Translating it yields CSALTGRGGDEQFF.

J is TRBJ2-4 and V is TRBV27; no clear D gene. The J call may not be correct, given that the DNA end is closer to TRBJ2-7. CDR1 is MNHEY and CDR2 is SMNVEV in the germline V gene (reference sequence). This CDR3 has 14 residues. CDR3 nucleotide sequence: TGTGCCAGCAGTGGGTCGTCTGGGCTCGGCGAGCAGTACTTC. This sequence encodes CASSGSSGLGEQYF.

This clonotype was seen a handful of times. Given a much more abundant clone one base away, this may be a read error. The chain combines TRBV27 with TRBJ2-7; D gene uncertain. Trimming removed 5 bases at V and 0 bases at J, with 11 bases between. This CDR3 has 14 residues. CDR1 and CDR2 (germline): MNHEY, SMNVEV (reference sequence). The CDR3 DNA reads as TGTGCCAGCAGTGTCCAGCCGAGCTCCTACGAGCAGTACTTC. Its protein is CASSVQPSSYEQYF.

The V and J genes are TRBV7-9 and TRBJ1-2, with 12 bases lining up with TRBD1. Germline V lookup: CDR1 SEHNR, CDR2 FQNEAQ (reference sequence). CDR3 size: 15 residues. V trimming: 2 bases; J trimming: 4 bases; junction bases outside the gene matches: 2. CDR3 sequence: CASSLMGQGAYGYTF. CDR3 DNA sequence: TGTGCCAGCAGCTTAATGGGACAGGGGGCCTATGGCTACACCTTC.

Only a few counts were recorded for this clonotype. The V call is TRBV29-1, the J call TRBJ1-1, with TRBD1 matching 9 bases. The CDR3 covers 15 residues. From germline, CDR1 is SQVTM and CDR2 ANQGSEA. J lost 0 bases, V lost 5 bases, and 7 bases had no gene match. CDR3 region: CSVLSGQGMNTEAFF. DNA of the CDR3: TGCAGCGTTCTCTCCGGACAGGGGATGAACACTGAAGCTTTCTTT.